Following are 12 T cell receptor beta chains from one sample sequenced in a study of response to subunit inactivated influenza vaccine. TCRdb used MiXCR to reprocess the RT-PCR reads, holding one entry per CDR3 protein. The sample has some 540,000 distinct CDR3 sequences, 20% to 25% seen once. This sample also appeared in a second study, on T cells expressing NK-cell markers. That investigation notes: The authors made TCR beta cDNA libraries by 5'RACE template switching. This switching added a universal primer site and UMIs.

The sample was CD4+ T cells sorted from PBMCs, taken about 12 days after vaccination. The receptors here all came from a man aged 45 to 65 who received an inactivated influenza vaccine.

V usage is TRBV4-1 and J usage is TRBJ2-5; no firm D call. V shed 5 bases and J shed 3 bases, with 16 bases lying between them. The CDR3 has 15 residues. Germline CDR1 and CDR2: MGHRA and YSYEKL. CDR3 in DNA: TGCGCCAGCAGCAGGCGCGGACCGCGGAAAGAGACCCAGTACTTC. Translated, it gives CASSRRGPRKETQYF.

This clonotype was counted a few times. The chain has TRBV7-3 and TRBJ2-3; D unresolved. The CDR3 is 14 amino acids. Germline CDR1 SGHTA, CDR2 FQGTGA. V lost 5 bases and J 4 bases, leaving 13 bases between the germline ends. The CDR3 sequence is CASSPFPLADTQYF. The CDR3, as DNA: TGTGCCAGCAGCCCCTTCCCCCTGGCAGATACGCAGTATTTT.

This clonotype was counted ten times or more. J is TRBJ2-7 and V is TRBV15; tentative D call: TRBD1 (5 bases). The CDR3 is made up of 16 amino acids. Germline CDR1 and CDR2: LNHNV and YYDKDF (reference sequence). Deletions cut 0 bases from V and 2 bases from J, with 14 bases between. The DNA of the CDR3 is TGTGCCACCAGCAGAGATAGTGTAACAGGTACCTACGAGCAGTACTTC. Protein product: CATSRDSVTGTYEQYF.

This clonotype turned up a few times. The V gene is TRBV29-1, the J gene TRBJ2-7; 9 nucleotides match TRBD1. Trimming took 7 bases from V and 3 from J; bases not matched to a gene: 7. The CDR3 contains 13 residues. Germline V gives CDR1 SQVTM, CDR2 ANQGSEA. Here the CDR3 reads CSATGTGSYEQYF. The CDR3 DNA reads as TGCAGCGCCACCGGGACAGGGAGCTACGAGCAGTACTTC.

This clonotype was seen a handful of times. V gene TRBV4-1 combines with J gene TRBJ2-1, with 8 positions matching TRBD1. V lost 6 bases to trimming and J lost 5 bases; unmatched junction nucleotides: 9. CDR1 and CDR2 (germline): MGHRA, YSYEKL. This CDR3 contains 15 residues. This CDR3 is CASRKGQGQHNEQFF. Written as DNA, the CDR3 is TGCGCCAGCAGGAAAGGACAGGGACAACACAATGAGCAGTTCTTC.

The chain is built from TRBV3-1 and TRBJ2-5; 8 bases fit TRBD2. Unmatched junction bases numbered 6, after V lost 4 bases and J lost 5 bases. The CDR3 spans 14 residues. Germline-derived CDR1 and CDR2 are LGHDT and YNNKEL (reference sequence). This chain's CDR3 is CASSRYERGETQYF. The CDR3 nucleotides are TGTGCCAGCAGCCGGTATGAGCGGGGGGAGACCCAGTACTTC.

There are a few counts of this clonotype. J is TRBJ2-3 and V is TRBV20-1; D is unresolved. Per germline, CDR1 DFQATT and CDR2 SNEGSKA (reference sequence). V was shortened by 5 bases and J by 10 bases, with 7 bases between the two germline ends. CDR3 length: 9 residues. CDR3 nucleotides: TGCAGTGCTGCCCCCCCGCAGTATTTT. Its translation is CSAAPPQYF.

The chain carries TRBV6-1 and TRBJ1-1; 7 nucleotides agree with TRBD1. CDR1 is MNHNS and CDR2 is SASEGT in the germline V gene. The CDR3 has 13 amino acids. The J segment lost 6 bases and the V segment lost 11 bases, leaving 12 bases of the junction unmatched. As DNA, the CDR3 is TGTGCCTGCCATCGACAGGGAGCCGCTGAAGCTTTCTTT. Amino acids: CACHRQGAAEAFF.

This clonotype was observed at least ten times. The rearrangement joins TRBV12-3 or TRBV12-4 to TRBJ1-5, with D perhaps matching TRBD1 (5 bases). V lost 7 bases and J lost 2, with 9 bases in between. The CDR3 covers 13 residues. The CDR3 bases are TGTGCCAGCACCAGGGACGGCAATCAGCCCCAGCATTTT. Its translation is CASTRDGNQPQHF.

The rearrangement joins TRBV20-1 to TRBJ2-1; TRBD2 matches 8 bases. Trimming at V came to 4 bases and at J to 4 bases, leaving 0 bases not matched to a gene. The CDR3 spans 12 residues. From germline, CDR1 is DFQATT and CDR2 SNEGSKA (reference sequence). The CDR3 nucleotides read TGCAGTGCTATAGCGGGGTACAATGAGCAGTTCTTC. Its translation is CSAIAGYNEQFF.

This clonotype has only a few counts. The V gene is TRBV9, the J gene TRBJ2-5; D not certain. The CDR3 is 13 amino acids. V was trimmed by 0 bases and J by 5 bases, leaving 8 bases between them. CDR1 is SGDLS, CDR2 YYNGEE, per germline. As DNA, the CDR3 is TGTGCCAGCAGCGTAGGAGGAAGTGAGACCCAGTACTTC. Residues: CASSVGGSETQYF.

The sample holds a few counts of this clonotype. The V gene is TRBV5-1, the J gene TRBJ2-2; the D gene could be TRBD1 or TRBD2 (5 bases each). CDR3 length: 14 residues. Between the trimmed V and J ends, which lost 4 bases and 4 bases, there was a span of 11 bases. Germline V gene data show CDR1 as SGHRS and CDR2 as YFSETQ. CDR3 DNA sequence: TGCGCCAGCAGCGAGGGGTGGAGCACCGGGGAGCTGTTTTTT. It translates to CASSEGWSTGELFF. Based on the CDR3 plus reference TRBV5-1 and TRBJ2-2, the full variable domain is KAGVTQTPRYLIKTRGQQVTLSCSPISGHRSVSWYQQTPGQGLQFLFEYFSETQRNKGNFPGRFSGRQFSNSRSEMNVSTLELGDSALYLCASSEGWSTGELFFGEGSRLTVL.